The subject of this entry is one TCR beta chain. The beta constant-region primer was an equimolar mix of two oligonucleotides covering TRBC1 and TRBC2. Each CDR3 protein is one row after TCRdb ran MiXCR on the UMI-ligation and nested PCR reads. The data contain approximately 140,000 distinct CDR3 sequences, approximately 17% of them singletons. The data are from a study of naive and memory T cell subsets. The V and J ends lost 7 bases and 1 base respectively, with 11 bases between them. The CDR3 is 14 amino acids. This receptor was taken from a human donor in good health. The chain recombines TRBV12-3 or TRBV12-4 with TRBJ1-5; tentatively, D is TRBD1 (6 bases). Sequences were obtained from naive CD4+ T cells from blood. The CDR3 sequence is CASTLTGSNQPQHF. DNA for the CDR3: TGTGCCAGCACCTTAACAGGGAGCAATCAGCCCCAGCATTTT.